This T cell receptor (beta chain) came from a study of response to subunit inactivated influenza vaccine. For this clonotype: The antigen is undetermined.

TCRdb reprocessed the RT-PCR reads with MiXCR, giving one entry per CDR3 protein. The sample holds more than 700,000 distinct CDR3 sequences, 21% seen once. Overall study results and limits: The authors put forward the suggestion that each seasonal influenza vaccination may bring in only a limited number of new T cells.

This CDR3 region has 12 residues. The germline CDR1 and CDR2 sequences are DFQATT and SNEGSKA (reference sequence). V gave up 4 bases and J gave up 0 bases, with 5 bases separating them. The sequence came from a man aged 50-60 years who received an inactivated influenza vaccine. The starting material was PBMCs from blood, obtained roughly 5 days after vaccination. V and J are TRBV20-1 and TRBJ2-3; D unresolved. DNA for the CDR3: TGCAGTGCTATTTTAAGCACAGATACGCAGTATTTT. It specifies CSAILSTDTQYF.